These 16 T cell receptor beta chains originate from one sample sequenced in a study of blood T cell repertoires in COVID-19. Some clones are missing from TCRdb's copy, which holds only in-frame ones; the method was immunoSEQ multiplex PCR. Among around 39,000 clones listed, approximately 87% were seen once. Sequences were obtained from peripheral blood. All receptors come from a man in his 70s with acute or convalescent COVID-19.

CDR3 DNA sequence: TGCGCCAGCAGCCCAGAAGGGACAGGCGTCACAGATACGCAGTATTTT. Translating gives CASSPEGTGVTDTQYF. The chain couples TRBV4-1 to TRBJ2-3; 8 nucleotides line up with TRBD1. CDR1 and CDR2 from the germline V gene are MGHRA and YSYEKL. The CDR3 runs 16 residues. J was trimmed by 2 bases and V by 4 bases; bases with no gene match: 8.

The chain is built from TRBV7-3 and TRBJ1-2; 8 bases align to TRBD1. This CDR3 comprises 15 residues. CDR1 is SGHTA and CDR2 is FQGTGA in the germline V gene. With 5 bases clipped from V and 8 bases from J, the junction kept 13 bases outside the gene matches. The CDR3 here is CASSPGQGVDFGYTF. The CDR3 nucleotides are TGTGCCAGCAGCCCTGGACAGGGCGTGGATTTCGGCTACACCTTC.

V usage is TRBV21-1 and J usage is TRBJ2-7; the table's TRBD1 call for D was not verified on the DNA. TRBV21-1 is marked as a pseudogene. The CDR3 is 16 amino acids. The CDR3 protein is CASTTGQHFSSYEQYF. DNA of the CDR3: TGTGCCAGCACCACGGGACAGCACTTCTCTTCCTACGAGCAGTACTTC.

The rearrangement uses TRBV7-3 and TRBJ2-5; 7 bases align to TRBD2. Germline CDR1 reads SGHTA; CDR2 reads FQGTGA. Losses at the gene ends were 5 bases for V and 5 bases for J; bases not matched to a gene: 5. The CDR3 has 13 amino acids. The CDR3 here is CASSQTSVETQYF. For the CDR3, the DNA is TGTGCCAGCAGCCAAACTAGCGTGGAGACCCAGTACTTC. Together with reference TRBV7-3 and TRBJ2-5, the CDR3 gives the full variable domain: GAGVSQTPSNKVTEKGKYVELRCDPISGHTALYWYRQSLGQGPEFLIYFQGTGAADDSGLPNDRFFAVRPEGSVSTLKIQRTERGDSAVYLCASSQTSVETQYFGPGTRLLVL.

This chain joins TRBV7-2 and TRBJ1-2; 7 bases map to TRBD1. CDR3 length: 15 amino acids. Germline CDR1 reads SGHTA; CDR2 reads FQGNSA. The trim removed 4 bases at V and 3 bases at J, leaving 8 bases unmatched. The DNA for the CDR3 is TGTGCCAGCAGCTCCCGTAGAGGGGGCGACTATGGCTACACCTTC. Protein: CASSSRRGGDYGYTF.

The V call is TRBV18, the J call TRBJ2-5; TRBD2 agrees at 10 bases. The CDR3 is made up of 15 amino acids. Germline values: CDR1 KGHSH, CDR2 LQKENI. The trim removed 4 bases at V and 5 bases at J, leaving 7 bases unmatched. The CDR3 nucleotides read TGTGCCAGCTCACAGTCTAGCGGGAGTGGGGAGACCCAGTACTTC. This translates into CASSQSSGSGETQYF.

The chain uses TRBV12-3 or TRBV12-4 and TRBJ2-7; D is uncertain. CDR3 length: 10 amino acids. Trimming shortened V by 3 bases and J by 5 bases, and 2 bases separated the two germline ends. The CDR3 sequence: CASSFNEQYF. The CDR3 DNA reads TGTGCCAGCAGTTTCAACGAGCAGTACTTC.

The rearrangement uses TRBV29-1 and TRBJ1-4; TRBD1 agrees at 11 bases. J was trimmed by 8 bases and V by 4 bases; bases with no gene match: 12. This CDR3 has 16 amino acids. CDR1 is SQVTM, CDR2 ANQGSEA, per germline. The CDR3 bases are TGCAGCGTTGGGGACAGGGGGGAAGATAGTGAAGAAAAACTGTTTTTT. It encodes CSVGDRGEDSEEKLFF.

This chain links TRBV7-6 with TRBJ2-3; 8 bases fit TRBD2. This CDR3 region has 18 residues. V lost 4 bases and J lost 1; bases outside the gene matches: 13. Per the germline V gene, CDR1 is SGHVS and CDR2 is FNYEAQ. For the CDR3, the DNA is TGTGCCAGCAGCTCCACAAGCCCCCTAGCGGGCGGCACAGATACGCAGTATTTT. This translates into CASSSTSPLAGGTDTQYF.

This clone came up once. This sequence joins TRBV28 and TRBJ2-1, with D maybe TRBD2 (6 bases). Deletions cut 7 bases from V and 7 bases from J, with 17 bases between. From germline, CDR1 is MDHEN and CDR2 SYDVKM. The CDR3 spans 14 residues. The CDR3 protein is CASTPGGGLNEQFF. The CDR3 DNA is TGTGCCAGCACACCTGGGGGAGGACTGAATGAGCAGTTCTTC.

This chain connects TRBV6-2 or TRBV6-3 to TRBJ2-1, with TRBD1 as a possible D gene (6 bases). CDR1 is MNHEY, CDR2 SVGEGT, per germline. This CDR3 comprises 13 residues. V was trimmed by 6 bases and J by 4 bases, leaving 10 bases between them. DNA of the CDR3: TGTGCCAGCAGCTGGGACACTTACAATGAGCAGTTCTTC. Translating it yields CASSWDTYNEQFF.

This chain uses TRBV18 with TRBJ1-6, with D possibly TRBD1 on 6 matching bases. Germline V lookup: CDR1 KGHSH, CDR2 LQKENI. V lost 6 bases to trimming and J lost 9 bases, with 18 bases between them. The CDR3 loop spans 15 amino acids. As DNA, the CDR3 is TGTGCCAGCTCGCCCCGACAGGACTTAGGTTCACCCCTCCACTTT. This codes for CASSPRQDLGSPLHF.

This rearrangement joins TRBV7-9 to TRBJ2-5; TRBD2 matches at 7 bases. Germline V lookup: CDR1 SEHNR, CDR2 FQNEAQ (reference sequence). CDR3 length: 17 residues. After removal of 0 bases from V and 2 bases from J, the junction contained 9 bases not matched to a gene. CDR3 nucleotide sequence: TGTGCCAGCAGCTTAGCGGGCGGGCTAGCGGTACAAGAGACCCAGTACTTC. It codes for CASSLAGGLAVQETQYF.

This sequence joins TRBV5-1 and TRBJ2-7; 12 bases are shared with TRBD2. V lost 0 bases and J lost 9; bases outside the gene matches: 7. This CDR3 comprises 15 residues. Germline V gene sequence: CDR1 SGHRS, CDR2 YFSETQ. This CDR3 reads CASSLELAGGVGQYF. CDR3 sequence (DNA): TGCGCCAGCAGCTTGGAACTAGCGGGAGGAGTCGGGCAGTACTTC.

The CDR3 is CASSMTGRAYNEQFF. The DNA for the CDR3 is TGTGCCAGCAGCATGACAGGGAGAGCCTACAATGAGCAGTTCTTC. The chain has TRBV7-8 and TRBJ2-1, with 7 nucleotides matching TRBD1. Per germline, CDR1 SGHVS and CDR2 FQNEAQ. The CDR3 is 15 residues long. J lost 2 bases, V lost 5 bases, and 6 bases had no gene match.

The chain uses TRBV9 and TRBJ2-2; D may be TRBD1 (6 bases). The germline V gene has CDR1 SGDLS and CDR2 YYNGEE. The CDR3 runs 15 residues. V lost 6 bases to trimming and J lost 1 base, with 13 bases between them. CDR3 protein: CASTAGTLNTGELFF. The CDR3 coding sequence is TGTGCCAGCACCGCCGGGACACTGAACACCGGGGAGCTGTTTTTT.